Reported below is one T cell receptor beta chain. Its antigen remains unknown. Per germline, CDR1 SQVTM and CDR2 ANQGSEA. This CDR3 has 15 amino acids. The method, 5' RACE with UMI labels, was used to prepare the TRB cDNA libraries. TCRdb reprocessed the 5' RACE reads, keeping one entry per CDR3 protein, no DNA. The sample totals roughly 99,000 distinct CDR3 sequences. This specimen belongs to a study of CXCR3-negative and CXCR3-positive naive CD8 T cells. Broader study findings: Relative to CXCR3-negative naive cells, CXCR3-positive naive cells had more hydrophobic TRB CDR3s.

CD45RO-CCR7+CD27+CD95- was the phenotype of naive CD8+ T cells. This clonotype was obtained from a human donor in good health. Some clones in this sample may be carry-over from other donors' samples. Sample: naive CXCR3+ CD8+ T cells from blood. Subset defined: CD45RO-CCR7+CD27+CD95- naive CD8+ T cells expressing CXCR3 (TNR3+). The chain combines TRBV29-1 with TRBJ2-6; TCRdb names TRBD1, which stays unverified in the absence of DNA. CDR3 residues: CSVAQGAPEANVLTF.